The 6 T cell receptor beta chains below all came from one sample that was sequenced in a study of HIV-infected patients and healthy controls. Whole blood was used without fractionation, so all unsorted peripheral T cells were included. Reverse transcription used 450 to 500 ng RNA and constant-region primers for alpha and beta. Each of the alpha and beta chains got its own library through chain-specific third strand synthesis with indices. In TCRdb, the 5' RACE reads were re-called with MiXCR into one record per CDR3 protein. Found here are about 15,000 distinct CDR3 sequences, 9.4% of them singletons; the top ten hold approximately 5.1%. Sequences were obtained from blood. These receptors were collected from an adult in good health.

The chain employs TRBV6-2 or TRBV6-3 and TRBJ2-7; D may be TRBD1 or TRBD2 (5 bases each). The germline V gene has CDR1 MNHEY and CDR2 SVGEGT. The CDR3 is 14 amino acids. Trimming took off 5 bases at V and 2 bases at J, with 13 bases between the two ends. This CDR3 is CASSPTGPPYEQYV. CDR3 nucleotides: TGTGCCAGCAGTCCCACGGGACCCCCCTACGAGCAGTACGTC.

This clonotype was recorded many times. The chain is built from TRBV6-5 and TRBJ1-1; 7 bases align to TRBD1. Trimming removed 0 bases from V and 2 bases from J; junction bases left unmatched: 6. This CDR3 spans 16 amino acids. The germline gives CDR1 MNHEY, CDR2 SVGAGI. The chain's CDR3 is CASSYSSTGPNTEAFF. The CDR3 DNA sequence: TGTGCCAGCAGTTACTCGTCGACAGGGCCAAACACTGAAGCTTTCTTT.

This chain connects TRBV7-3 to TRBJ2-3, with TRBD1 matching 9 bases. The germline V gene encodes CDR1 SGHTA and CDR2 FQGTGA. This CDR3 comprises 13 residues. V shed 5 bases, J shed 4 bases, and the junction held 1 base outside the gene matches. CDR3 coding DNA: TGTGCCAGCAGCCGACAGGGGGCAGATACGCAGTATTTT. Its protein is CASSRQGADTQYF.

This sequence joins TRBV12-2 and TRBJ2-5; TRBD2 is the table's D call, not checked against the DNA. TRBV12-2 is annotated as a pseudogene. The CDR3 sequence is 14 residues long. CDR3 amino acids: CASRAGLAGASQYF. The CDR3 bases are TGTGCAAGTCGCGCAGGACTAGCGGGGGCGTCCCAGTACTTC.

This clonotype was found many times. The chain links TRBV30 to TRBJ1-5; a possible D gene is TRBD1 (5 bases). The CDR3 has 14 amino acids. CDR1 is GTSNPN, CDR2 SVGIG, per germline (reference sequence). The V end was cut by 1 base, the J end by 4 bases, with 11 bases between. CDR3 sequence: CAWSGGAGNQPQHF. The CDR3 DNA sequence: TGTGCCTGGAGTGGAGGGGCTGGGAATCAGCCCCAGCATTTT.

This clonotype occurred many times. The CDR3 region is CASSPPSSDEQYV. CDR3 DNA: TGTGCCAGCTCACCACCGTCTAGCGACGAGCAGTACGTC. The chain has TRBV18 and TRBJ2-7, with a tentative D call TRBD2 (6 bases). CDR1 KGHSH and CDR2 LQKENI come from the germline V gene. The V end was cut by 0 bases, the J end by 5 bases, with 8 bases between. CDR3 length: 13 amino acids.